Included here is one T cell receptor (beta chain) sequence, with context. What it binds is not known. PBMCs were stained for CD3, CD4 and CD8, and CD4+ and CD8+ T cells were sorted. The CDR3 loop spans 11 amino acids. Germline CDR1 SQVTM, CDR2 ANQGSEA. V gave up 6 bases and J gave up 6 bases, with 11 bases separating them. RNA was extracted and reverse transcribed into cDNA as the sequencing template. Profiling relied on immunoSEQ multiplex PCR, and the TCRdb table lists in-frame clones only, not all of them. The repertoire includes fewer than 150,000 clones, about 60% of them detected once, and about 3% sits in the top ten. The sample belongs to a study of CD8+ T cells in alopecia areata. Findings of the study overall: Researchers reported that TCR sharing among patients proved less clear than in mice, possibly HLA-linked.

The rearrangement uses TRBV29-1 and TRBJ1-2; the D is unclear. The sequence was collected from a human donor in good health. The sequenced sample consisted of CD4+ T cells sorted from blood. The CDR3 region has the DNA TGCAGCGTGGCACATCGGAATGGCTACACCTTC. Protein product: CSVAHRNGYTF.